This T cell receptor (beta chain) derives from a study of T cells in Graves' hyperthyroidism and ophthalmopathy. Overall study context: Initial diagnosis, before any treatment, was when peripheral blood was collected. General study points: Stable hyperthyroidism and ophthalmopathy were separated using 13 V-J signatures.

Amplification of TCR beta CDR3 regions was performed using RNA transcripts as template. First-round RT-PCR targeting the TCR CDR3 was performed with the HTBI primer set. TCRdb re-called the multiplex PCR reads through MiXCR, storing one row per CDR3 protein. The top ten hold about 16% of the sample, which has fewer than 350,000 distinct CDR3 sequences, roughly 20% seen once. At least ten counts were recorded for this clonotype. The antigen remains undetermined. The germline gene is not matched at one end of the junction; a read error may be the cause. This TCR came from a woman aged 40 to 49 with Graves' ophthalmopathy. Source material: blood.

The CDR3 DNA sequence: TGTGCCAGCAGTTACGACTATGTGGATAGTGTACCAAACTTC. Amino acid sequence: CASSYDYVDSVPNF. The V and J genes are TRBV6-2 or TRBV6-3 and TRBJ2-5; TRBD2 is a possible D gene (5 bases). Germline lookup yields CDR1 MNHEY and CDR2 SVGEGT. This CDR3 comprises 14 residues.